This T cell receptor (beta chain) was sequenced for a study of graft-versus-host responses after intestinal transplantation (dated by TCRdb to the early 2020s). With respect to the entire study: The transplants that recipients got were multivisceral, liver-intestinal, or isolated intestinal. After intestinal transplantation, graft-versus-host and host-versus-graft alloreactive T cell clones in the graft, circulation and bone marrow were tracked using bulk TCR-beta CDR3 sequencing. The cohort enrolled approximately 24 intestinal transplant recipients, one of whom was a retransplant, and 3 patients without pretransplant specimens were excluded. Donor T cell macrochimerism was defined as a peak of at least 4% donor T cells among recipient peripheral blood mononuclear cells. To identify alloreactive clones, pre-transplant mixed lymphocyte reaction products were sequenced and then compared with unstimulated pre-transplant donor and recipient T cells. Rather than being sequenced by the commercial service, samples from a few later patients were sequenced in-house on an Illumina MiSeq and processed with MiXCR. All recipients received anti-thymocyte globulin induction followed by maintenance tacrolimus and steroids for roughly 3 years.

Library prep was done by the immunoSEQ multiplex PCR assay. In most patients, genomic DNA was isolated using the Qiagen DNeasy Blood and Tissue Kit and sent frozen to Adaptive Biotechnologies for TCR sequencing. For most patients, genomic DNA was subjected to high-throughput TCR-beta CDR3 sequencing by Adaptive Biotechnologies. The study's own analysis went as follows. Adaptive's ImmunoSEQ software supplied the TCR sequencing data for 18 patients, while MiXCR and VDJtools were used to process three other patients. To correct CD4 versus CD8 sorting errors, sequences present in both subsets at a frequency ratio below 5:1 were removed. Because the origin of CDR3 nucleotide sequences shared between donor and recipient could not be assigned, those sequences were removed. To count as alloreactive, a clone needed at least 2-fold expansion over unstimulated cells and a minimum CFSE-low frequency of 0.002% (template counts) or 0.001% (read counts). Mappable clones were those detected in sequenced pre-transplant spleen, lymph node, or MLR CFSE-low populations of the donor or recipient. The cumulative frequency of alloreactive clones was calculated as a percentage of all sequences, weighted by copy number. TCRdb re-hosts the immuneACCESS table, in-frame sequences only. Its copies lack some clones; in the studies checked, an unresolved V gene accounts for under half of them, and the cause for the rest is not known. Clone size and V and J calls were adopted from that table, with D and trimming inferred from the DNA. This sample gives 28,000 or so clones in total; roughly 83% of them show up just once. The ten largest clones take up approximately 20% of the sample.

The label giving this sample's time point can be read as: cells obtained before transplantation from donor or recipient. CD3+CD4+ and CD3+CD8+ populations were FACS-sorted from unstimulated pre-transplant donor and recipient cells taken from spleen or lymph nodes. The full study reports these points: Patients with donor T cell macrochimerism had high GvH to HvG T cell clonal ratios in their allografts. Early after transplant, declines in HvG clones were associated with peak levels of circulating GvH clones. GvH clones turned up in recipient bone marrow, with some appearing earlier in ileal mucosa or blood, a pattern consistent with an intestinal mucosal origin. Conclusions were limited by the relatively low number and heterogeneity of intestinal transplant patients.

This clone was seen a single time. Its antigen has not been determined. Base qualities were left out, and no much larger clone turns up one base away. This TCR came from a human donor who received an intestinal transplant. Material: unstimulated CD8+ T cells sorted from spleen or lymph node cells, obtained before intestinal transplant.

The nucleotide sequence reads TGTGCCACCAGCAGAGGGGGGGGCAGGGTCAGGAATGAAAAACTGTTTTTT. It codes for CATSRGGGRVRNEKLFF. The chain couples TRBV15 to TRBJ1-4; a tentative D call is TRBD1 (6 bases match). Via the germline V gene (reference sequence), CDR1 is LNHNV and CDR2 YYDKDF. From the cysteine up to the phenylalanine, the CDR3 has a length of 17 residues. CDR3 DNA only is kept here, 51 bases in frame from base 1. The junction carries 17 bases between V and J, which are trimmed by 1 base and 5 bases respectively.